This T cell receptor (beta chain) is from a study of cytomegalovirus exposure and HLA in healthy donors. Study findings and constraints: The number of N-insertions in an Asian-associated ancestry cluster was reportedly below the approximately 690-donor mean in a later analysis. About 87% or about 30% of the time was how often most TCR beta V segments were productive, according to an earlier analysis.

Germline CDR1 and CDR2: SGHAT and FQNNGV. V gave up 8 bases and J gave up 4 bases; unmatched junction bases: 5. CDR3 length: 13 amino acids. The PCR employed 60 Vbeta primers together with 13 Jbeta primers. TCRdb keeps only in-frame clones here, not all; method: immunoSEQ multiplex PCR. Found here are 60,000 to 65,000 clones, roughly 80% of them singletons; the top ten hold roughly 25%. A remark on this clone: Antigen: not known.

The chain carries TRBV11-2 and TRBJ1-1; 9 bases are shared with TRBD1. Sequences were obtained from PBMCs. The sequence came from a middle-aged woman in good health and CMV-seropositive. CDR3 coding DNA: TGTGCCAGCGTAACAGGGGGCGGCACTGAAGCTTTCTTT. It translates to CASVTGGGTEAFF.